This T cell receptor (beta chain) is from a study of blood T cell repertoires in COVID-19. About the research overall: Acute-phase and convalescent COVID-19 samples originated in the United States, Italy and Spain.

As handled by the study authors: Amplified reference gene primers provided the basis for estimating nucleated cell counts. TCRdb's copy holds only in-frame clones and misses some; the assay was immunoSEQ multiplex PCR. Clonal size and the V and J genes are those of that table, whereas D and trimming came from the DNA. Of 99,000 or so clones in the sample, about 89% were seen once. V shed 4 bases and J 9 bases; nucleotides not matched to a gene: 17. The CDR3 loop spans 18 amino acids. Germline loops: CDR1 SGHTA, CDR2 FQGNSA. The V call is TRBV7-2, the J call TRBJ2-1; the match to TRBD2 covers 11 bases. The TCR was taken from a human donor in a cohort sampled during active COVID-19. Sequencing was done on a sample of peripheral blood. CDR3 sequence reads: CASSSIGGSGGAIVEQFF. DNA of the CDR3: TGTGCCAGCAGCTCAATCGGAGGTAGCGGGGGGGCCATAGTTGAGCAGTTCTTC.